This passage covers 27 T cell receptor beta chains from one sample sequenced in a study of blood T cell repertoires in COVID-19 (dated by TCRdb to 2020 to 2021). Libraries were made using the immunoSEQ multiplex PCR assay. TCRdb provides this immuneACCESS table in a form limited to in-frame rearrangements. Some clones are lacking; in checked studies, under half of them reflect an unresolved V gene, and why the rest are absent is not known. This sample comprises about 59,000 clones, approximately 82% of them detected only once. The ten largest clones add up to roughly 13% of the sample. The source material was peripheral blood. All receptors derive from a man at least 80 years old with acute or convalescent COVID-19.

The chain couples TRBV7-2 to TRBJ2-3; 10 bases map to TRBD2. This CDR3 is 16 amino acids long. Looked up from germline, CDR1 is SGHTA and CDR2 is FQGNSA. V shed 4 bases and J 3 bases; nucleotides not matched to a gene: 7. The CDR3 is CASSSQRGGQTDTQYF. The DNA of the CDR3 is TGTGCCAGCAGCTCCCAGCGGGGGGGCCAAACAGATACGCAGTATTTT.

A few counts support this clone. The chain links TRBV19 to TRBJ1-2; 7 bases are a match to TRBD1. J was trimmed by 7 bases and V by 4 bases; bases with no gene match: 9. There are 14 residues in the CDR3. From germline, CDR1 is LNHDA and CDR2 SQIVND (reference sequence). For the CDR3, the DNA is TGTGCCAGTAGTACCCAACAGGGGACGAGTGGCTACACCTTC. This encodes CASSTQQGTSGYTF.

This clone came up a few times. The genes are TRBV27 and TRBJ2-4; D might be TRBD2 (6 bases). Germline-derived CDR1 and CDR2 are MNHEY and SMNVEV (reference sequence). Trimming stripped 0 bases from V and 0 bases from J, with 9 bases between. The CDR3 is 16 amino acids. CDR3 protein: CASSLSAGLAKNIQYF. The DNA of the CDR3 is TGTGCCAGCAGTTTATCGGCGGGGCTAGCCAAAAACATTCAGTACTTC.

The chain links TRBV3-1 (or the pseudogene TRBV3-2) to TRBJ2-2, with D possibly matching TRBD2 (5 bases). CDR3 length: 14 amino acids. CDR1 and CDR2 (germline): LGHDT, YNNKEL (reference sequence). Trimming took 6 bases from V and 5 from J, leaving 13 bases between them. The CDR3 protein is CASRLLGSTGELFF. Here the CDR3 DNA reads TGTGCCAGCAGACTTTTGGGGAGTACCGGGGAGCTGTTTTTT.

This clone has more than one count but fewer than ten. The J gene is TRBJ1-2, the V gene TRBV5-4; perhaps TRBD1 as D (6 bases). With 5 bases removed from V and 2 bases from J, the gap between germline ends came to 16 bases. Germline assignment: CDR1 SGHNT and CDR2 YYREEE (reference sequence). This CDR3 region has 15 residues. The CDR3 here is CASRLGQSLNYGYTF. For the CDR3, the DNA is TGTGCCAGCAGACTAGGACAGAGTTTAAACTATGGCTACACCTTC.

The V gene is TRBV30, the J gene TRBJ1-5; possibly TRBD1 for D (5 bases). The CDR3 is 14 amino acids. Trimming removed 2 bases from V and 7 bases from J, with 15 bases in between. Germline CDR1 is GTSNPN and CDR2 is SVGIG (reference sequence). The CDR3 spells CAWSPGQGGQPQHF. The DNA for the CDR3 is TGTGCCTGGAGTCCTGGGCAGGGAGGGCAGCCCCAGCATTTT.

V and J are TRBV7-8 and TRBJ2-7; 12 bases are shared with TRBD2. This CDR3 contains 17 residues. CDR1 is SGHVS, CDR2 FQNEAQ, per germline. V trimming: 5 bases; J trimming: 0 bases; junction bases outside the gene matches: 8. CDR3 nucleotides: TGTGCCAGCAGCCGGACTAGCGGGGCCTTAAGCTCCTACGAGCAGTACTTC. Amino acid sequence: CASSRTSGALSSYEQYF.

The chain uses TRBV6-5 and TRBJ1-6, with D hard to call. The CDR3 has 13 residues. CDR1 and CDR2 (germline): MNHEY, SVGAGI. V was clipped by 4 bases and J by 13 bases, with 14 bases between them. CDR3 DNA sequence: TGTGCCAGCAGTTCACTTATCACCGCGCCCCTCCACTTT. Translated, it gives CASSSLITAPLHF.

Only a few counts were recorded for this clone. This sequence joins TRBV2 and TRBJ2-1; TRBD2 matches 7 bases. J was trimmed by 7 bases and V by 7 bases; bases with no gene match: 10. In germline, CDR1 is SNHLY, CDR2 FYNNEI. The CDR3 runs to 14 residues. The CDR3 loop is CASNPIREGNEQFF. CDR3 DNA sequence: TGTGCCAGCAACCCTATAAGGGAGGGTAATGAGCAGTTCTTC.

The chain recombines TRBV30 with TRBJ2-2, with 8 nucleotides matching TRBD1. CDR3 size: 15 residues. V dropped 2 bases and J dropped 0; count of bases not matched to a gene: 2. From germline, CDR1 is GTSNPN and CDR2 SVGIG (reference sequence). As DNA, the CDR3 is TGTGCCTGGAGTACGGGACAGGCGAACACCGGGGAGCTGTTTTTT. This encodes CAWSTGQANTGELFF.

The V gene is TRBV7-9, the J gene TRBJ1-2, with D uncertain. Germline V gene data show CDR1 as SEHNR and CDR2 as FQNEAQ (reference sequence). V lost 1 base and J lost 7, with 13 bases in between. The CDR3 totals 14 residues. The CDR3 spells CASSLEAAGVGYTF. Here the CDR3 DNA reads TGTGCCAGCAGCTTAGAGGCAGCCGGGGTTGGCTACACCTTC.

Notes on this clone: An end of the junction differs from the germline gene, which may be a read error. This same CDR3 is encoded by further DNA sequences in the sample. This rearrangement joins TRBV18 to TRBJ1-5; 9 bases fit TRBD1. This CDR3 region has 13 residues. Germline V lookup: CDR1 KGHSH, CDR2 LQKENI. The CDR3 loop is CASSRDRDQPQHF. The CDR3 DNA reads TGTGCCAGCTCCCGGGACAGGGATCAGCCCCAACATTTT.

This clone was counted only a few times. The CDR3 DNA sequence: TGTGCCAGTAGAAGGACGGAGGACAATGAGCAGTTCTTC. Its protein product is CASRRTEDNEQFF. This chain connects TRBV19 to TRBJ2-1; a weak D match, TRBD2 (5 bases). The CDR3 is 13 amino acids. CDR1 LNHDA and CDR2 SQIVND come from the germline V gene (reference sequence). V shed 6 bases and J shed 5 bases, with 11 bases lying between them.

The chain is built from TRBV2 and TRBJ1-5, with a possible D match to TRBD1 (6 bases). Looked up from germline, CDR1 is SNHLY and CDR2 is FYNNEI. V lost 6 bases to trimming and J lost 5 bases, with 20 bases between them. The CDR3 sequence is 16 residues long. Here the CDR3 DNA reads TGTGCCAGCAGGGGGAACAGGGACTATAGGGATCAGCCCCAGCATTTT. Residues: CASRGNRDYRDQPQHF.

CDR3 sequence: CAHRTSGSYEQYF. DNA for the CDR3: TGTGCCCATCGGACTAGCGGATCCTACGAGCAGTACTTC. This chain uses TRBV28 with TRBJ2-7; 10 bases agree with TRBD2. The CDR3 has 13 residues. The V gene end was trimmed by 11 bases and the J gene end by 1 base; junction bases not matched to a gene: 5. Germline CDR1 MDHEN, CDR2 SYDVKM.

As for this clone: Relative to the germline gene, one junction end is altered; a read error may explain this. V usage is TRBV3-1 (or the pseudogene TRBV3-2) and J usage is TRBJ1-1; TRBD1 aligns across 9 bases. CDR1 is LGHDT, CDR2 YNNKEL, per germline (reference sequence). The CDR3 is 14 residues long. The CDR3 reads CASTQQGAGAEAFF. The CDR3 nucleotides read TGTGCCAGCACCCAACAGGGGGCAGGGGCTGAAGCTTTCTTT.

This clone is termed large. The V and J genes are TRBV7-8 and TRBJ1-2; 7 bases map to TRBD1. The junction had 25 bases not matched to a gene; V was cut back by 5 bases and J by 4 bases. The CDR3 has 20 amino acids. Per the germline V gene, CDR1 is SGHVS and CDR2 is FQNEAQ. The CDR3 DNA follows: TGTGCCAGCAGCCCCCCCGGCCCACGGACAGGTCCCCCGCCGCTCTATGGCTACACCTTC. Its protein product is CASSPPGPRTGPPPLYGYTF.

This chain connects TRBV11-3 to TRBJ2-7; 12 bases fit TRBD2. The V segment lost 5 bases and the J segment 4 bases; nucleotides outside the gene matches: 12. This CDR3 is 17 amino acids long. Germline CDR1 is SGHNT and CDR2 is YENEEA. The CDR3 DNA reads as TGTGCCAGCAGCGCCTACGTCACTAGCGGGGGGTTTTACGAGCAGTACTTC. This sequence encodes CASSAYVTSGGFYEQYF.

The rearrangement joins TRBV5-4 to TRBJ2-5; TRBD2 agrees at 13 bases. With V trimmed by 4 bases and J by 3 bases, 6 bases remained unmatched. This CDR3 contains 16 residues. Germline-derived CDR1 and CDR2 are SGHNT and YYREEE (reference sequence). The CDR3 is CASSLEGLAGEETQYF. CDR3 coding DNA: TGTGCCAGCAGCCTGGAAGGACTAGCGGGGGAAGAGACCCAGTACTTC.

V and J are TRBV9 and TRBJ1-2; 7 positions match TRBD1. J was trimmed by 7 bases and V by 3 bases; bases with no gene match: 9. The CDR3 has 14 residues. Looked up from germline, CDR1 is SGDLS and CDR2 is YYNGEE. The CDR3 loop reads CASSGKTGRSGYTF. The DNA of the CDR3 is TGTGCCAGCAGCGGAAAGACAGGGAGGTCTGGCTACACCTTC.

The V gene is TRBV9, the J gene TRBJ2-1; no reliable D call. The germline V gene has CDR1 SGDLS and CDR2 YYNGEE. This CDR3 is built from 21 residues. Between the trimmed V and J ends, which lost 0 bases and 1 base, there was a span of 26 bases. CDR3 in DNA: TGTGCCAGCAGCGTAGAACTGCGAGGCTCCTCAAATAGTCCTTCCTACAATGAGCAGTTCTTC. Its translation is CASSVELRGSSNSPSYNEQFF.

This sequence joins TRBV5-1 and TRBJ1-4; TRBD1 might be the D (6 bases). Trimming pared 7 bases from V and 7 bases from J, leaving 17 bases between. The CDR3 consists of 14 residues. Germline loops: CDR1 SGHRS, CDR2 YFSETQ. DNA of the CDR3: TGCGCCAGCGGAAGGGGGGGCCCCGTTGAAAAACTGTTTTTT. It codes for CASGRGGPVEKLFF.

This clone was counted between two and nine times. V gene TRBV5-6 combines with J gene TRBJ2-7; TRBD2 matches at 8 bases. Germline V gene lookup returns CDR1 SGHDT and CDR2 YYEEEE. The V gene end was trimmed by 5 bases and the J gene end by 2 bases; junction bases not matched to a gene: 6. The length of the CDR3 is 14 residues. The CDR3 bases are TGTGCCAGCAGAGAGGCGGGAGGCACCTACGAGCAGTACTTC. This gives the protein CASREAGGTYEQYF.

CDR3 residues: CASRDLAGGLDTEAFF. The CDR3 DNA follows: TGTGCCAGCAGGGACCTCGCGGGCGGCTTGGACACTGAAGCTTTCTTT. V usage is TRBV28 and J usage is TRBJ1-1; the D is unclear. Germline V gene data show CDR1 as MDHEN and CDR2 as SYDVKM. V was cut by 6 bases and J by 3 bases, with 20 bases left in between. The CDR3 has 16 residues.

This rearrangement joins TRBV5-1 to TRBJ2-3; D gene ambiguous. V shed 0 bases and J shed 3 bases, with 5 bases lying between them. This CDR3 has 13 residues. Germline-derived CDR1 and CDR2 are SGHRS and YFSETQ. CDR3 sequence reads: CASSLVPTDTQYF. In nucleotides, the CDR3 is TGCGCCAGCAGCTTGGTTCCAACAGATACGCAGTATTTT.

The chain recombines TRBV3-1 (or the pseudogene TRBV3-2) with TRBJ1-2; no reliable D call. Trimming left V 1 base short and J 7 bases short, with 7 bases between. Germline CDR1 and CDR2: LGHDT and YNNKEL (reference sequence). The CDR3 extends over 12 amino acids. The CDR3 region is CASSQVRSGYTF. The DNA for the CDR3 is TGTGCCAGCAGCCAAGTCAGGTCTGGCTACACCTTC.

The J gene is TRBJ2-7, the V gene TRBV7-2; 7 bases align to TRBD1. The trim removed 1 base at V and 9 bases at J, leaving 12 bases unmatched. The CDR3 runs 15 residues. Germline CDR1 reads SGHTA; CDR2 reads FQGNSA. CDR3 nucleotide sequence: TGTGCCAGCAGCTTAGGGTCGGACAGGAGAAGTTGGCAGTACTTC. It specifies CASSLGSDRRSWQYF.